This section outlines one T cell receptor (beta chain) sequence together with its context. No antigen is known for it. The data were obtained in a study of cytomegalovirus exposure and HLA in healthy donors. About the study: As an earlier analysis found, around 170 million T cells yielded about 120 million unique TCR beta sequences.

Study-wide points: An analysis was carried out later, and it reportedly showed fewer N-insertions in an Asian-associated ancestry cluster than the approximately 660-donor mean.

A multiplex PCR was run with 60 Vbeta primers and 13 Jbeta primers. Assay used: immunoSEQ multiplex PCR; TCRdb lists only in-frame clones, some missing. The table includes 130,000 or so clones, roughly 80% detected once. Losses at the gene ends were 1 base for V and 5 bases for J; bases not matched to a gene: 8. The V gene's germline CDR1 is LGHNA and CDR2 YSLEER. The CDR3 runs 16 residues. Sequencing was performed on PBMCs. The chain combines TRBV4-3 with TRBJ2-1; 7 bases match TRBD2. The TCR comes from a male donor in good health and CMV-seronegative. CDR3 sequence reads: CASSQGATGGDNEQFF. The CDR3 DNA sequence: TGCGCCAGCAGCCAAGGCGCGACTGGGGGGGACAATGAGCAGTTCTTC.